This T cell receptor beta chain was recovered during a study of technical replicates of blood from several donors. Comment on this clone: One end of the junction varies from germline; a read error may be responsible.

The table came from immunoSEQ multiplex PCR; TCRdb's copy has only in-frame clones and leaves some out. The sample includes 60,000 to 95,000 clones, 91% of them seen just once. This TCR derives from a human donor in good health. Some clones in this sample may be carry-over from other donors' samples. The sample comprised T cells isolated from PBMCs.

The CDR3: CASRLGQGLRETQYF. CDR3 DNA: TGCGCCAGCAGGTTGGGACAGGGGTTGAGGGAGACCCAGTACTTC. The V gene is TRBV5-1, the J gene TRBJ2-5, with 10 bases identical to TRBD1. Germline V gene data show CDR1 as SGHRS and CDR2 as YFSETQ. The CDR3 runs 15 residues.